This record looks at one TCR beta chain sequence and its context. Its matching antigen is unknown. This sample was included in a study of identifying expanded T cells in peripheral blood. Trimming took off 4 bases at V and 1 base at J, with 16 bases between the two ends. The CDR3 spans 16 residues. Germline V gene sequence: CDR1 MNHNS, CDR2 SASEGT. The protocol was immunoSEQ multiplex PCR, while the TCRdb copy is restricted to in-frame clones and leaves out a portion. The repertoire holds roughly 96,000 clones, with 88% as singletons. Overall study findings and caveats: Variance in clone template counts between two-week samples significantly increased with total template count across all healthy donors.

The chain joins TRBV6-1 to TRBJ1-2, with a weak D call TRBD1 (6 bases). The source is a person aged 18 to 70 in good health. The material sequenced was blood. The CDR3: CASSVDRDTINYGYTF. The DNA for the CDR3 is TGTGCCAGCAGTGTAGACCGGGACACAATTAACTATGGCTACACCTTC.